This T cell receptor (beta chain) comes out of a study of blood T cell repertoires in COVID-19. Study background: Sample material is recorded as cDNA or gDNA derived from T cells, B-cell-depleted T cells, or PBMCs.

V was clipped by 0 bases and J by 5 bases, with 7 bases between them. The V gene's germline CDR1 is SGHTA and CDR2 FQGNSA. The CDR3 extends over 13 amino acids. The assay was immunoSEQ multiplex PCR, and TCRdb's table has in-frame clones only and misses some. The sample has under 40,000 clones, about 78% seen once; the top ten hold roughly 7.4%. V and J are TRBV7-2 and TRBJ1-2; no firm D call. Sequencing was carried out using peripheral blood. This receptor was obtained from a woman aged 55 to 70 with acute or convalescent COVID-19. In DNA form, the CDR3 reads TGTGCCAGCAGCTTAGCGGAGTCATATGGCTACACCTTC. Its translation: CASSLAESYGYTF. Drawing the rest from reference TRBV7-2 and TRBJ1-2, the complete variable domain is GAGVSQSPSNKVTEKGKDVELRCDPISGHTALYWYRQSLGQGLEFLIYFQGNSAPDKSGLPSDRFSAERTGGSVSTLTIQRTQQEDSAVYLCASSLAESYGYTFGSGTRLTVV.